Below are 2 T cell receptor beta chains sequenced from a single sample in a study of blood T cells in healthy people across ages. With a J-beta primer mix and a sample-barcoded 5' primer, a second PCR ran roughly 6 to 11 cycles. TCRdb itself ran the 5' RACE reads through MiXCR, one entry per CDR3 protein. The repertoire holds about 650,000 distinct CDR3 sequences, with roughly 32% as singletons. Sequencing was done on a sample of blood. These receptors came from a woman of 80 years or more in good health.

This rearrangement joins TRBV6-5 to TRBJ1-6; D possibly corresponds to TRBD1 (6 bases). This CDR3 is 14 amino acids long. CDR1 MNHEY and CDR2 SVGAGI come from the germline V gene. V was clipped by 6 bases and J by 7 bases, with 13 bases between them. CDR3 sequence: CASRLDSLNSPLHF. The CDR3 coding sequence is TGTGCCAGCAGGTTGGACAGTTTAAATTCACCCCTCCACTTT.

This clonotype appeared many times. The V gene is TRBV28, the J gene TRBJ2-7; no definite D call. Trimming shortened V by 5 bases and J by 3 bases, and 14 bases separated the two germline ends. The CDR3 contains 14 residues. Germline V lookup: CDR1 MDHEN, CDR2 SYDVKM. CDR3 in amino acids: CASSGATGGYEQYF. CDR3 in DNA: TGTGCCAGCAGTGGCGCGACTGGCGGCTACGAGCAGTACTTC.